This T cell receptor beta chain was retrieved from a study of molecular identifiers for immune sequencing clone quantification. Study outcomes and limitations: Highly expanded clones may be undercounted when identical TCR molecules share barcodes.

Naive CD8 T cells, phenotype CD8+CD4-CCR7+CD45RA+, were sorted. Each CDR3 protein is one row after TCRdb ran MiXCR on the PCR reads. The data contain around 460,000 distinct CDR3 sequences, around a fifth of them seen just once; the ten biggest clones take up approximately 0.8%. The germline gives CDR1 MDHEN, CDR2 SYDVKM. After removal of 5 bases from V and 6 bases from J, the junction contained 4 bases not matched to a gene. The CDR3 totals 12 residues. This clonotype has a handful of counts. The antigen remains unidentified. V is TRBV28 and J is TRBJ2-7; 7 bases fit TRBD2. This TCR was recovered from a human donor in good health. Some libraries in this study had Jurkat cell RNA spiked in. Material: naive CD8+ T cells from blood, with Jurkat cell RNA spiked in. Regarding subset: FACS-sorted CD8+CD4-CCR7+CD45RA+ naive T cells. CDR3 bases: TGTGCCAGCAGTGGGGGGGTGGCCGAGCAGTACTTC. It yields the protein CASSGGVAEQYF. Complete variable domain (other parts from reference TRBV28 and TRBJ2-7): DVKVTQSSRYLVKRTGEKVFLECVQDMDHENMFWYRQDPGLGLRLIYFSYDVKMKEKGDIPEGYSVSREKKERFSLILESASTNQTSMYLCASSGGVAEQYFGPGTRLTVT.